This TCR beta chain was sequenced during a study of T-cell memory formation after mild COVID-19. Study observations and caveats: Pre-infection memory showed some responding clones, and this suggested that cross-reactive memory joined. In second-wave clones peaking day 37, SARS-CoV-2 specificity remained unconfirmed.

TCRdb re-called the 5' RACE reads through MiXCR, storing one row per CDR3 protein. The sample has fewer than 200,000 distinct CDR3 sequences, around a fifth seen once. This clonotype appeared a few times. Its matching antigen is unknown. The germline gives CDR1 LGHNA, CDR2 YNFKEQ. CDR3 size: 15 residues. V lost 4 bases and J 3 bases, leaving 15 bases between the germline ends. Sequenced input: PBMCs or a T cell subset sorted from them (not recorded which). The origin of this receptor is an adult woman who had mild COVID-19 (a few samples of this study predate the infection). Cell type and time point are not known. The chain recombines TRBV4-2 with TRBJ2-5; tentatively, D is TRBD1 (5 bases). The DNA for the CDR3 is TGTGCCAGCAGCCTTACCAAGTCAGGGAAAGAGACCCAGTACTTC. Its translation: CASSLTKSGKETQYF.